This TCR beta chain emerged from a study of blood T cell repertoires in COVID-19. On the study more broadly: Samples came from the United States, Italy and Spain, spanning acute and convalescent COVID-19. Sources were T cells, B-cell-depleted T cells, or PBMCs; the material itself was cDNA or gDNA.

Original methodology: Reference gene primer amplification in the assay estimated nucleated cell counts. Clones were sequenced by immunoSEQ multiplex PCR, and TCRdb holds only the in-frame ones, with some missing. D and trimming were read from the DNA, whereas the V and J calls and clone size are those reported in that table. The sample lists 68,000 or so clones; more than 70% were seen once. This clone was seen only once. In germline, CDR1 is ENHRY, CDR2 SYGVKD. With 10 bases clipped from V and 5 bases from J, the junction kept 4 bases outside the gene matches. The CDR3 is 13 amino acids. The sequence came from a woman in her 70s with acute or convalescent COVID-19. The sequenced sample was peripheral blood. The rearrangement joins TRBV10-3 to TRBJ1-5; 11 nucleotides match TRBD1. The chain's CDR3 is CASGTGGDQPQHF. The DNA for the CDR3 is TGTGCCAGCGGGACAGGGGGGGATCAGCCCCAGCATTTT.